A selection of T cell receptor beta chains follows, all from one sample in a study of blood T cells in healthy people across ages. Using its own MiXCR run on the 5' RACE reads, TCRdb lists one record per CDR3 protein. The sample lists roughly 1,500,000 distinct CDR3 sequences, about 31% occurring once. Source material: blood. These receptors were obtained from a woman in her twenties or thirties in good health. Both conserved end residues are part of each CDR3. A D gene is named only where the DNA matches it firmly. Not all rows give a size; the values are once, few, many and, for expanded clones, a class.

>TRBV6-1|TRBJ1-1|NA|NA
TGTGCCAGCAGTGAAATTCCCCCACACCTTGAAGCTTTCTTT
CASSEIPPHLEAFF
>TRBV5-1|TRBJ2-1|few|TRBD2
TGCGCCAGCAGCTCAATATTCCGACTAGCGGCGAACAATGAGCAGTTCTTC
CASSSIFRLAANNEQFF
>TRBV7-2|TRBJ2-3|few|NA
TGTGCCAGCAGCTTAGGGGGCAGGGGGGCGCAGTATTTT
CASSLGGRGAQYF
>TRBV3-1|TRBJ2-3|NA|NA
TGTGCCAGCAGGCCAGGGTCAGCTAGCACAGATACGCAGTATTTT
CASRPGSASTDTQYF
>TRBV12-3/TRBV12-4|TRBJ2-1|many|NA
TGTGCCAGCAGTCTTTGGGCTGAAGACAATGAGCAGTTCTTC
CASSLWAEDNEQFF
>TRBV4-1|TRBJ2-3|NA|TRBD2
TGCGCCAGCAGCCGGGCAGCGGGAGGGCCCGGCACAGATACGCAGTATTTT
CASSRAAGGPGTDTQYF
>TRBV7-2|TRBJ2-1|few|TRBD1
TGTGCCAGCAGCTTAGGGGGACAGGCGCGAAGGACCTACAATGAGCAGTTCTTC
CASSLGGQARRTYNEQFF
>TRBV6-1|TRBJ2-6|NA|TRBD1
TGTGCCAGCAGTGAACAGGGGGCAGCAGTAGTATCTGGGGCCAACGTCCTGACTTTC
CASSEQGAAVVSGANVLTF
>TRBV20-1|TRBJ2-1|NA|TRBD1
TGCAGTGCTAGATCGACAGGGTTCTCCTACAATGAGCAGTTCTTC
CSARSTGFSYNEQFF
>TRBV10-2|TRBJ2-3|few|TRBD2
TGCGCCAGCAGCGAACTAACTAGCGGGAGATATGGAGATACGCAGTATTTT
CASSELTSGRYGDTQYF
>TRBV4-1|TRBJ2-1|NA|TRBD2
TGCGCCAGCAGCCACACTATCGGGGGGGCCTATGAGCAGTTCTTC
CASSHTIGGAYEQFF